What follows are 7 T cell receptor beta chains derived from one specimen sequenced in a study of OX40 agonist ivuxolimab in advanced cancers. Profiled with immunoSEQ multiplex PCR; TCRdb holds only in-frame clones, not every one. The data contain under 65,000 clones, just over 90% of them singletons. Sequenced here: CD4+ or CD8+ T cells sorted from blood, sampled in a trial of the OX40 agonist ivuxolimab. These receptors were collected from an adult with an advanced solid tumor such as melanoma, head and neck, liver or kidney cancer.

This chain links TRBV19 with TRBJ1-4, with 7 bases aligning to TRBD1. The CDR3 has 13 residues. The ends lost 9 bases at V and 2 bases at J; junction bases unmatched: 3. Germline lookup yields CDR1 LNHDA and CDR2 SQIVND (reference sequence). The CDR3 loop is CASKQGTNEKLFF. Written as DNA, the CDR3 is TGTGCCAGCAAACAGGGGACTAATGAAAAACTGTTTTTT.

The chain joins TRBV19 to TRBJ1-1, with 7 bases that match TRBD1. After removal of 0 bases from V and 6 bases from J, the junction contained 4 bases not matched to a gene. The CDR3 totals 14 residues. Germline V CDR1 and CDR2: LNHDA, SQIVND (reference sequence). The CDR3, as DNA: TGTGCCAGTAGTATAGATAGGGACAGACCTGAAGCTTTCTTT. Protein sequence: CASSIDRDRPEAFF.

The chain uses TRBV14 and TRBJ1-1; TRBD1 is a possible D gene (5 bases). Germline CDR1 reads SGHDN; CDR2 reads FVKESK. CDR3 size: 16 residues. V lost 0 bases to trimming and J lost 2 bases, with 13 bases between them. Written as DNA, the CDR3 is TGTGCCAGCAGCCAAGATATGAAAGGGGACAACACTGAAGCTTTCTTT. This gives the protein CASSQDMKGDNTEAFF.

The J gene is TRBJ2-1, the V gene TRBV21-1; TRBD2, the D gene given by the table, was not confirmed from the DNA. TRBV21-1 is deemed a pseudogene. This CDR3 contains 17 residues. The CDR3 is CASSKVLAGGTYNEQFF. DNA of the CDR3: TGTGCCAGCAGCAAAGTCCTAGCGGGGGGTACCTACAATGAGCAGTTCTTC.

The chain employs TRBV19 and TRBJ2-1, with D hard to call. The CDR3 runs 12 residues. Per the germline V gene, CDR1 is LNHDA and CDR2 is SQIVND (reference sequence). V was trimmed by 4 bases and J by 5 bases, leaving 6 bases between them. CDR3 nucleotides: TGTGCCAGTAGTAGTTTACACAATGAGCAGTTCTTC. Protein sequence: CASSSLHNEQFF.

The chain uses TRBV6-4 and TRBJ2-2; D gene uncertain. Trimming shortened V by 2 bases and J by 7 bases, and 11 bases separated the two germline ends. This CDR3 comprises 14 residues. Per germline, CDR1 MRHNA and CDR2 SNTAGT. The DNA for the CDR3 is TGTGCCAGCAGTGACGGCACGGCTGGCGGGGAGCTGTTTTTT. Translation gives CASSDGTAGGELFF.

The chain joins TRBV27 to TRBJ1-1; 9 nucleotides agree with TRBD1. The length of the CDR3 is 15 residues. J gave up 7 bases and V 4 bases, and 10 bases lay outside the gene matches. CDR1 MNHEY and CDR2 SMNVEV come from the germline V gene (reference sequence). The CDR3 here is CASSSSTGGLDEAFF. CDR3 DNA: TGTGCCAGCAGTTCGTCGACAGGGGGATTAGATGAAGCTTTCTTT.